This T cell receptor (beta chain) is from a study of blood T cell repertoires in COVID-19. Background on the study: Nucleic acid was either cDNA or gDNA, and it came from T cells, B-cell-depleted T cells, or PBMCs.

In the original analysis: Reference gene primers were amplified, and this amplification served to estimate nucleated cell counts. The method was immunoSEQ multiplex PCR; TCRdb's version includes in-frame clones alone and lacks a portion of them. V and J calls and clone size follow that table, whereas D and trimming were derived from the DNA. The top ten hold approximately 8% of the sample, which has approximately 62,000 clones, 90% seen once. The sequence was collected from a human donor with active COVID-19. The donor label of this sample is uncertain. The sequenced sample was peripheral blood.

CDR3 sequence reads: CASTMGLAGGSSSSYNEQFF. CDR3 sequence (DNA): TGTGCCAGCACCATGGGATTAGCGGGAGGGAGTAGTAGCTCCTACAATGAGCAGTTCTTC. The chain has TRBV28 and TRBJ2-1, with TRBD2 identical over 11 bases. This CDR3 is 20 amino acids long. Trimming cost V 7 bases and J 0 bases; bases outside gene matches: 17. The germline V gene has CDR1 MDHEN and CDR2 SYDVKM.